Sequencing of this T cell receptor beta chain was carried out in a study of shared clonotypes between healthy human individuals. The CDR3 covers 15 residues. Between the trimmed V and J ends, which lost 10 bases and 1 base, there was a span of 19 bases. CDR1 and CDR2 (germline): SGHVS, FNYEAQ. Some clones are missing from TCRdb's copy, which holds only in-frame ones; the method was immunoSEQ multiplex PCR. Here the sample spans 2 million to 3 million clones, over 85% being singletons. This clonotype was obtained from a man in his late teens or twenties in good health. Some clones in this sample may be carry-over from other donors' samples. This chain links TRBV7-6 with TRBJ1-1; D uncertain. Source material: naive CD4+ T cells from PBMCs. The sample's subset: CD45RA+ positively selected. In DNA, the CDR3 is TGTGCCACCCAGCTTAGGTACGGGTGGAACACTGAAGCTTTCTTT. It codes for CATQLRYGWNTEAFF. Complete variable domain (other parts from reference TRBV7-6 and TRBJ1-1): GAGVSQSPRYKVTKRGQDVALRCDPISGHVSLYWYRQALGQGPEFLTYFNYEAQQDKSGLPNDRFSAERPEGSISTLTIQRTEQRDSAMYRCATQLRYGWNTEAFFGQGTRLTVV.